This entry features one T cell receptor (beta chain) sequence. Antigen unknown. The data were produced by immunoSEQ multiplex PCR, yet TCRdb's version contains in-frame clones alone and is incomplete. The table lists about 72,000 clones, approximately 80% of them singletons. This record belongs to a study of early stage breast cancer tumors. The study's findings and limits: Comparing each tissue with blood distinguished tumor from normal in about 85% of the 16 patients. Tumors had around 2.4-fold higher T cell density than normal breast.

The CDR3 sequence is 16 residues long. V was pared by 1 base and J by 2 bases, with 6 bases of the junction left unmatched. Germline V gene data show CDR1 as SGHTA and CDR2 as FQGNSA. Sample: blood. V and J are TRBV7-2 and TRBJ2-7; the match to TRBD2 covers 9 bases. The receptor comes from a person aged 55 to 75 with breast cancer. Here the CDR3 reads CASSLGASGTTYEQYF. Written as DNA, the CDR3 is TGTGCCAGCAGCTTAGGCGCTAGCGGGACCACCTACGAGCAGTACTTC. The full variable domain, with the rest looked up from reference TRBV7-2 and TRBJ2-7, is GAGVSQSPSNKVTEKGKDVELRCDPISGHTALYWYRQSLGQGLEFLIYFQGNSAPDKSGLPSDRFSAERTGGSVSTLTIQRTQQEDSAVYLCASSLGASGTTYEQYFGPGTRLTVT.